This T cell receptor (beta chain) came from a study of blood T cells in healthy people across ages. Study results and caveats: Changes seen in expanded clonotypes were possibly confounded by donor CMV status left unknown. Higher diversity and more naive CD4+ cells were features of long-lived donors, compared to aged donors.

Germline loops: CDR1 SGHAT, CDR2 FQNNGV. This CDR3 region has 12 residues. Note on this clonotype: No antigen is known for it. A much larger clone differs by one base, so this may be a read error.

For the second PCR, which ran for roughly 6 to 12 cycles, a sample-barcoded 5' primer and a J-beta primer mix were used. One entry per CDR3 protein, called by TCRdb with MiXCR from the 5' RACE reads. The data hold around 400,000 distinct CDR3 sequences, with about half observed a single time. This clonotype was obtained from a man aged 55 to 69 in good health. The sequencing sample was made of blood. This chain joins TRBV11-2 and TRBJ2-5; tentative D call: TRBD2 (5 bases). Here the CDR3 reads CVSSFGRGTQYF. CDR3 DNA: TGTGTCAGCAGCTTTGGACGGGGTACCCAGTACTTC. The complete variable domain, with remaining parts taken from reference TRBV11-2 and TRBJ2-5, reads EAGVAQSPRYKIIEKRQSVAFWCNPISGHATLYWYQQILGQGPKLLIQFQNNGVVDDSQLPKDRFSAERLKGVDSTLKIQPAKLEDSAVYLCVSSFGRGTQYFGPGTRLLVL.